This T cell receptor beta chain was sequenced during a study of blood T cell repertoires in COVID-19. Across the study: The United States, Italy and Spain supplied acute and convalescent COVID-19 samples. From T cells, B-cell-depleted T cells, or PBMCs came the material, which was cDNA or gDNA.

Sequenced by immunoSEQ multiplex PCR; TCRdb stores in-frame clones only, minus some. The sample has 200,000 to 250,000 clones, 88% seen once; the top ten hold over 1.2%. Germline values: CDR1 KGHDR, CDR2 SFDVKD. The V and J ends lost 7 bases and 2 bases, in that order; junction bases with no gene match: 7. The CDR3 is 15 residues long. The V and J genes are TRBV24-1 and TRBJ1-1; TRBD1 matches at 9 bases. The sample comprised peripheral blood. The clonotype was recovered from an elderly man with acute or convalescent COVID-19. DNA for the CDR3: TGTGCCACCAGAGGACAGGGGACCCGCAACACTGAAGCTTTCTTT. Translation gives CATRGQGTRNTEAFF.